This record concerns one T cell receptor (beta chain) sequence. The data were taken from a study of blood T cell repertoires in COVID-19. Here immunoSEQ multiplex PCR was the method, and the copy in TCRdb shows in-frame clones only, minus some. The data contain 400,000 to 500,000 clones, 85% to 90% of them singletons. Looked up from germline, CDR1 is LGHDT and CDR2 is YNNKEL (reference sequence). J was trimmed by 0 bases and V by 5 bases; bases with no gene match: 5. The CDR3 covers 16 residues. Sequencing input: PBMCs or T cells enriched from blood (not recorded which). The receptor comes from a woman aged 40 to 49 who had recovered from COVID-19. The chain uses TRBV3-1 (or the pseudogene TRBV3-2) and TRBJ2-1, with 9 nucleotides matching TRBD1. DNA for the CDR3: TGTGCCAGCAGCACCGGGACAGGGAGCTCCTACAATGAGCAGTTCTTC. Protein: CASSTGTGSSYNEQFF.